This entry describes one T cell receptor beta chain. The sample contains more than one DNA sequence encoding this CDR3. Libraries were prepared by immunoSEQ multiplex PCR; TCRdb keeps only in-frame clonotypes and omits some of them. The sample yields tens of thousands of clones, 89% seen once. The data originate from a study of T cell responses to AZD1222 COVID-19 vaccine. Germline V lookup: CDR1 SGHNT, CDR2 YYREEE (reference sequence). The CDR3 is 14 amino acids. The germline V and J ends were trimmed by 0 bases and 1 base, with 8 bases remaining between them. V is TRBV5-4 and J is TRBJ2-7; possibly TRBD1 for D (5 bases). The source was peripheral blood, collected on day 0 of AZD1222 vaccination. This TCR came from an adult in good health. Here the CDR3 reads CASSLDRSSYEQYF. In nucleotides, the CDR3 is TGTGCCAGCAGCTTGGACAGGTCTTCCTACGAGCAGTACTTC. Variable domain in full (rest from reference TRBV5-4 and TRBJ2-7): ETGVTQSPTHLIKTRGQQVTLRCSSQSGHNTVSWYQQALGQGPQFIFQYYREEENGRGNFPPRFSGLQFPNYSSELNVNALELDDSALYLCASSLDRSSYEQYFGPGTRLTVT.